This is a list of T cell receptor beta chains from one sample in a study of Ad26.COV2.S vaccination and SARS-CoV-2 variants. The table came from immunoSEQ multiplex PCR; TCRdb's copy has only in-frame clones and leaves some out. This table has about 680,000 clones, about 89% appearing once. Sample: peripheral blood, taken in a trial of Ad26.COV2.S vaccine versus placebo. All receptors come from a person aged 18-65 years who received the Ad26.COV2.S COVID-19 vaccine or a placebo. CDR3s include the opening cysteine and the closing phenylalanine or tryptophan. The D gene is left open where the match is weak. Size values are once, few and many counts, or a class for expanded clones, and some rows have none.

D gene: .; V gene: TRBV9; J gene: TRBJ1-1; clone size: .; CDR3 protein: CASSGTSGTEAFF; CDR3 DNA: TGTGCCAGCAGCGGCACTAGCGGCACTGAAGCTTTCTTT
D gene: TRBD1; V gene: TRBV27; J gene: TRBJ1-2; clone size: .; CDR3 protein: CASRQGGTGSYGYTF; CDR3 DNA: TGTGCCAGCAGGCAGGGAGGGACAGGGTCCTATGGCTACACCTTC
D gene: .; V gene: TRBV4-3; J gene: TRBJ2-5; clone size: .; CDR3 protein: CASSQDQGRETQYF; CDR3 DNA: TGCGCCAGCAGCCAAGATCAGGGGCGGGAGACCCAGTACTTC
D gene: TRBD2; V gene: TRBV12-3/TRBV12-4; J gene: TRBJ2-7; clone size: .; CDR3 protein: CASSRDYTYEQYF; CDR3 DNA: TGTGCCAGCAGTCGGGACTATACCTACGAGCAGTACTTC
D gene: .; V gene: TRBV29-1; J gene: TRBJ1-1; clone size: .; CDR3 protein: CSVRGPNTEAFF; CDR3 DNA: TGCAGCGTTCGAGGCCCGAACACTGAAGCTTTCTTT
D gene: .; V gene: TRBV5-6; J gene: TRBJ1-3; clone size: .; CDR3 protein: CASSLVGPDTIYF; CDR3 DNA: TGTGCCAGCAGCTTGGTGGGTCCAGACACCATATATTTT
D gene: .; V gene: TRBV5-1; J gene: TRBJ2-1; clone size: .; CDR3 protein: CASSRDDNEQFF; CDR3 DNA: TGCGCCAGCAGCCGGGACGACAATGAGCAGTTCTTC
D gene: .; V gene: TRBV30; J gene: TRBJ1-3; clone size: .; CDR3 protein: CAWTTKGLRGNTIYF; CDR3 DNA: TGTGCCTGGACGACTAAGGGACTGCGTGGAAACACCATATATTTT
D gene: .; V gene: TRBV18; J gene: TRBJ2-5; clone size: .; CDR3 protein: CASSLGSQETQYF; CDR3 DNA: TGTGCCAGCTCGCTCGGTAGCCAAGAGACCCAGTACTTC
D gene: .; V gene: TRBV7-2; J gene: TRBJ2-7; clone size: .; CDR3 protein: CASSSWTNGEQYF; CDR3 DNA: TGTGCCAGCAGCTCCTGGACTAATGGCGAGCAGTACTTC
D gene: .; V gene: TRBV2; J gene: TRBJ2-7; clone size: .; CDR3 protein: CASSERALSYEQYF; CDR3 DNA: TGTGCCAGCAGTGAAAGGGCACTCTCCTACGAGCAGTACTTC
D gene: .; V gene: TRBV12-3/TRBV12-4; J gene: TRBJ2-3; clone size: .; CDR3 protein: CASSAQGYTQYF; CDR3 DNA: TGTGCCAGCAGTGCCCAGGGGTATACGCAGTATTTT
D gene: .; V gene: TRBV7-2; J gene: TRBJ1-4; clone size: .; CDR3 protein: CASSFSGTTNEKLFF; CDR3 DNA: TGTGCCAGCAGCTTCTCCGGAACAACTAATGAAAAACTGTTTTTT
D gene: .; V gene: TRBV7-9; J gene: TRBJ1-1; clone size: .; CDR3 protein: CASSVRWGLAEAFF; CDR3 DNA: TGTGCCAGCAGCGTAAGGTGGGGTTTGGCTGAAGCTTTCTTT
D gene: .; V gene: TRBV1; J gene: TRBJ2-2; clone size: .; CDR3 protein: CTSSQGGHSRSPGELFF; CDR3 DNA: TGCACCAGCAGCCAAGGCGGACACTCCAGGTCTCCCGGGGAGCTGTTTTTT
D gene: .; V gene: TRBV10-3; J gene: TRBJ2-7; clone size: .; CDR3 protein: CAISDPRGASYEQYF; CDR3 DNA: TGTGCCATCAGCGACCCACGGGGCGCCTCCTACGAGCAGTACTTC
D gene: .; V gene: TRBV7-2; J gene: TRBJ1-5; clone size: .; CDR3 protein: CASSSWAGTNQPQHF; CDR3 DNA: TGTGCCAGCAGCTCATGGGCCGGGACAAATCAGCCCCAGCATTTT
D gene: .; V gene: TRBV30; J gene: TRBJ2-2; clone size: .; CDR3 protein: CAWSVRSGLYTGELFF; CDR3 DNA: TGTGCCTGGAGTGTACGGTCTGGGTTGTACACCGGGGAGCTGTTTTTT
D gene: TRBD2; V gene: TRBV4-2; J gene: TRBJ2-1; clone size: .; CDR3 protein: CASSQQRGSYNEQFF; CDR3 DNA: TGTGCCAGCAGCCAGCAGCGGGGCTCCTACAATGAGCAGTTCTTC
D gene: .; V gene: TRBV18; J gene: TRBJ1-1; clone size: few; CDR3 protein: CASSPQGLGTEAFF; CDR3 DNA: TGTGCCAGCTCACCGCAGGGGCTGGGCACTGAAGCTTTCTTT
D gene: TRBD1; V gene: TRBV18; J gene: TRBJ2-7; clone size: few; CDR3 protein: CASSPGTGYEQYF; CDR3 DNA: TGTGCCAGCTCACCCGGGACAGGCTACGAGCAGTACTTC
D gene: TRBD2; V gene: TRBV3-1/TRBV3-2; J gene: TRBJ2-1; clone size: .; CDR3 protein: CATARAGAYNEQFF; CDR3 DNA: TGTGCCACCGCTCGGGCGGGAGCCTACAATGAGCAGTTCTTC
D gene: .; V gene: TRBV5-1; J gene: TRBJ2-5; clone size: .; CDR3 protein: CASSGWDGKETQYF; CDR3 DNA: TGCGCCAGCAGCGGGTGGGACGGGAAAGAGACCCAGTACTTC
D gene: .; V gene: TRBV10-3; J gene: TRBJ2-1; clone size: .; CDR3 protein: CAISESLGDEQFF; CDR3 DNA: TGTGCCATCAGTGAGTCGCTGGGGGATGAGCAGTTCTTC
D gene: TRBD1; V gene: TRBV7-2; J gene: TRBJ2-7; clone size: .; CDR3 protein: CASSLGTGQYEQYF; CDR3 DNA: TGTGCCAGCAGCTTAGGGACAGGGCAATACGAGCAGTACTTC
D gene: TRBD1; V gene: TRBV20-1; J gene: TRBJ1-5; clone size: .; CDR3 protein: CSASPHVGGTEGQPQHF; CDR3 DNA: TGCAGTGCTAGTCCGCACGTGGGGGGGACAGAGGGCCAGCCCCAGCATTTT
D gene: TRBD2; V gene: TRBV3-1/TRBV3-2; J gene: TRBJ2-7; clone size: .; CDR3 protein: CASSQEAGQGTYEQYF; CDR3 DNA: TGTGCCAGCAGCCAAGAAGCGGGGCAGGGAACCTACGAGCAGTACTTC
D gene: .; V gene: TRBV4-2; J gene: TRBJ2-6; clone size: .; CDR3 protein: CASSQDQGGANVLTF; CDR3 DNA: TGTGCCAGCAGCCAAGATCAGGGTGGGGCCAACGTCCTGACTTTC
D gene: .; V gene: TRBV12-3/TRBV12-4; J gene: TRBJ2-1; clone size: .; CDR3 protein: CASTLTSYNEQFF; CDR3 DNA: TGTGCCAGCACCCTGACTAGCTACAATGAGCAGTTCTTC
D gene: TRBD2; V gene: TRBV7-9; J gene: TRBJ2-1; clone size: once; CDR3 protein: CASSLVLAGGNEQFF; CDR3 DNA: TGTGCCAGCAGCTTAGTACTAGCGGGAGGCAATGAGCAGTTCTTC
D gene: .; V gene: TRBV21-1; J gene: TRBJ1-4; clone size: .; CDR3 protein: CASSSQRAENEKLFF; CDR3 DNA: TGTGCCAGCAGCAGCCAGAGGGCAGAAAATGAAAAACTGTTTTTT
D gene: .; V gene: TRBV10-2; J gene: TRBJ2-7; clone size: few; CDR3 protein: CASSEAGGTGYEQYF; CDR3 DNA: TGCGCCAGCAGTGAGGCCGGCGGGACCGGGTACGAGCAGTACTTC
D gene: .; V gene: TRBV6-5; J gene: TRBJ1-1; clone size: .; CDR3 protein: CASSFLQGRGTEAFF; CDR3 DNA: TGTGCCAGCAGTTTCCTACAGGGACGGGGAACTGAAGCTTTCTTT
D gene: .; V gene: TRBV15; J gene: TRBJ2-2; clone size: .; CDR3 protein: CATSSFSNTGELFF; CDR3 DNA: TGTGCCACCAGCAGTTTCTCTAACACCGGGGAGCTGTTTTTT
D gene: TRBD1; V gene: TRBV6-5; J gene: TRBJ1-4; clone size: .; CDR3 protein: CASRPGQGGNEKLFF; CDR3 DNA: TGTGCCAGCAGACCCGGACAGGGCGGTAATGAAAAACTGTTTTTT
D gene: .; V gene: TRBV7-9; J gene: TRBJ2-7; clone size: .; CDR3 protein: CASSPIQGISYEQYF; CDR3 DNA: TGTGCCAGCAGCCCAATACAGGGCATCTCCTACGAGCAGTACTTC
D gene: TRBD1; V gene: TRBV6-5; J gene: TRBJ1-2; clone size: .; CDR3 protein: CASSYSGQVPGSYTF; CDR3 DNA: TGTGCCAGCAGTTACTCAGGACAGGTCCCGGGGAGCTACACCTTC
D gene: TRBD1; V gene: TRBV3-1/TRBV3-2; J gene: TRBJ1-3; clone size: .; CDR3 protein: CASSHLQGHVSGNTIYF; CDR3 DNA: TGTGCCAGCAGCCATTTACAGGGGCACGTCTCTGGAAACACCATATATTTT
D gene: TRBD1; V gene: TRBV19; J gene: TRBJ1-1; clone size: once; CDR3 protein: CASIYGTGGTEAFF; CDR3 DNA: TGTGCCAGTATATATGGAACAGGGGGCACTGAAGCTTTCTTT
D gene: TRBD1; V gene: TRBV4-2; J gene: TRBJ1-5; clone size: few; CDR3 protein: CASSSTGARKPQHF; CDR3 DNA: TGTGCCAGCAGCTCAACAGGGGCCCGGAAGCCCCAGCATTTT
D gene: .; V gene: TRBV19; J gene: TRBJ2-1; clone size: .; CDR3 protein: CASSRSGEFNEQFF; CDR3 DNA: TGTGCCAGTAGTAGGTCAGGGGAGTTCAATGAGCAGTTCTTC
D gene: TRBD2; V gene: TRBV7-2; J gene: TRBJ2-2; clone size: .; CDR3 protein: CASSRNPGGLTGELFF; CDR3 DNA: TGTGCCAGCAGCCGTAACCCGGGGGGACTCACCGGGGAGCTGTTTTTT
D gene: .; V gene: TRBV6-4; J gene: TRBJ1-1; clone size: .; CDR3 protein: CASSESGDNTEAFF; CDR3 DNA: TGTGCCAGCAGTGAATCGGGGGATAACACTGAAGCTTTCTTT
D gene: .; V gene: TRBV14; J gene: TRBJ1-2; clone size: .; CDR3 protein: CASSPNPGPRGYGYTF; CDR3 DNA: TGTGCCAGCAGCCCCAACCCCGGACCACGGGGCTATGGCTACACCTTC
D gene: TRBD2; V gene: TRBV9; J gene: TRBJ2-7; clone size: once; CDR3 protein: CASSTGTRAYEQYF; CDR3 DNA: TGTGCCAGCAGTACCGGGACTAGGGCCTACGAGCAGTACTTC
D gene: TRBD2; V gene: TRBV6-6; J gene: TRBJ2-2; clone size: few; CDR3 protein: CAGSTSPGELFF; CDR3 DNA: TGTGCCGGATCGACTAGCCCCGGGGAGCTGTTTTTT
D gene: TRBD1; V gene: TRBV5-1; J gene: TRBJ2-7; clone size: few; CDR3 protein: CASSLPGQGEQYF; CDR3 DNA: TGCGCCAGCAGCTTACCGGGACAGGGCGAGCAGTACTTC
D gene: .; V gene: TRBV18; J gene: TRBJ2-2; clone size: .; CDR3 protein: CASSLTGELFF; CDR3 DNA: TGTGCCAGCTCACTCACCGGGGAGCTGTTTTTT
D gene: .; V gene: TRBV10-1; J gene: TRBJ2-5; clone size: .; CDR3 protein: CASKGAGLEETQYF; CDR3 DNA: TGCGCCAGCAAGGGAGCAGGGCTGGAAGAGACCCAGTACTTC
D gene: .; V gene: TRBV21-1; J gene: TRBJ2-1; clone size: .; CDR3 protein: CASSKPFASGCSYNEQFF; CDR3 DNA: TGTGCCAGCAGCAAGCCCTTCGCGAGCGGGTGCTCCTACAATGAGCAGTTCTTC
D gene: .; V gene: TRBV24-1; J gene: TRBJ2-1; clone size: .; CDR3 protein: CATSDPRQYYNEQFF; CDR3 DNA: TGTGCCACCAGTGATCCAAGACAGTACTACAATGAGCAGTTCTTC
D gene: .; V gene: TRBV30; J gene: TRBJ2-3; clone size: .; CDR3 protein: CAWSVQGFRTDTQYF; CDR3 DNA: TGTGCCTGGAGTGTACAAGGGTTTCGCACAGATACGCAGTATTTT
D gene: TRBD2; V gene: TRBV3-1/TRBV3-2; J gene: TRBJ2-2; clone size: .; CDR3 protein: CASRGLANTGELFF; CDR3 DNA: TGTGCCAGCAGGGGACTAGCTAACACCGGGGAGCTGTTTTTT
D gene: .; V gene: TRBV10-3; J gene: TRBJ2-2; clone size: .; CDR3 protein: CAITQDRSNTGELFF; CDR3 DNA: TGTGCCATCACCCAAGACAGGTCGAACACCGGGGAGCTGTTTTTT